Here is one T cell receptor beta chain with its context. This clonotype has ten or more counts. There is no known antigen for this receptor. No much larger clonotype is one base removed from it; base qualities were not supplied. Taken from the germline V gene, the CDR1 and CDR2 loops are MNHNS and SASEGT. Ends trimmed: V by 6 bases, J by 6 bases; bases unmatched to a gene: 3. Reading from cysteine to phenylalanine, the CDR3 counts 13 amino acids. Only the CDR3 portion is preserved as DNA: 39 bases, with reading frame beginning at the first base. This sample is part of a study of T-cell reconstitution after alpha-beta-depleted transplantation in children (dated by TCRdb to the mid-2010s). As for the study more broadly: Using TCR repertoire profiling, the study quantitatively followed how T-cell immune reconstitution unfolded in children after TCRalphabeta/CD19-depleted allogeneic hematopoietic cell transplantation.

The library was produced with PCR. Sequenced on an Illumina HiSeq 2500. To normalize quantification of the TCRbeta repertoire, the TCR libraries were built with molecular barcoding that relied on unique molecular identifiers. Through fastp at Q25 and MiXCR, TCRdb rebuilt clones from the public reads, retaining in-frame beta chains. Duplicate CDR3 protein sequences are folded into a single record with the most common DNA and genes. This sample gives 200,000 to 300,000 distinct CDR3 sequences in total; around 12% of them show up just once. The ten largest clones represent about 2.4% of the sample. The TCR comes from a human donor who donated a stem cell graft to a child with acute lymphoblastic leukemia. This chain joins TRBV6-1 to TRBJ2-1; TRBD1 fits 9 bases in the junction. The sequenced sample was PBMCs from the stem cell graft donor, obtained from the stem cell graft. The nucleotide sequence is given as TGTGCCAGCAGCTGGACAGGGGCCAATGAGCAGTTCTTC. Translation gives CASSWTGANEQFF.